This T cell receptor beta chain was obtained from a study of tumor and adjacent non-tumor tissue in lung cancer. Study at large: Patients were aged roughly 30 to 76, some 10 men and about five women, stage I to III. Whole-study results and caveats: In normal lung, the top 100 clones were significantly more dominant than in tumor.

A modified ARM-PCR protocol with three rounds of nested PCR amplified TCRbeta. MiXCR, run by TCRdb on the multiplex PCR reads, gives a single entry per CDR3 protein. The sample has about 80,000 distinct CDR3 sequences, 75% to 90% seen once. This clonotype was counted only a few times. Its antigen is not known. A read error may produce the germline difference seen at one junction end. RNA was extracted from bulk tissue without any cell sorting. Donors were chemotherapy-naive, newly diagnosed lung cancer surgical patients in China, August–late 2014. Germline assignment: CDR1 SGHKS and CDR2 YYEKEE (reference sequence). The CDR3 runs to 18 residues.

The TCR sequence derives from a woman in her forties or fifties with non-small cell lung cancer. The V and J genes are TRBV5-5 and TRBJ2-1; D is undetermined. The specimen sequenced was lung tumor tissue. The CDR3 DNA is TGTGCCAGCAACTTGGCGGTTCTACTAACCCGATCCTACAATGAGCAGTTCTTC. Protein: CASNLAVLLTRSYNEQFF.